Detailed here is one T cell receptor beta chain. Here immunoSEQ multiplex PCR was the method, and the copy in TCRdb shows in-frame clones only, minus some. The table records more than 95,000 clones, more than 80% of them present only once. This sample is drawn from a study of glioma-infiltrating T cells after dendritic cell vaccination. CDR1 is SGHRS and CDR2 is YFSETQ in the germline V gene. The CDR3 runs 15 residues. The germline V and J ends were trimmed by 2 bases and 4 bases, with 12 bases remaining between them. This clonotype was obtained from a human donor with glioblastoma. The rearrangement joins TRBV5-1 to TRBJ2-2, with D maybe TRBD1 (7 bases). The starting material was blood, obtained before dendritic cell vaccination. For the CDR3, the DNA is TGCGCCAGCAGCTTCCGACAGGGAGGCACCGGGGAGCTGTTTTTT. Its translation is CASSFRQGGTGELFF.